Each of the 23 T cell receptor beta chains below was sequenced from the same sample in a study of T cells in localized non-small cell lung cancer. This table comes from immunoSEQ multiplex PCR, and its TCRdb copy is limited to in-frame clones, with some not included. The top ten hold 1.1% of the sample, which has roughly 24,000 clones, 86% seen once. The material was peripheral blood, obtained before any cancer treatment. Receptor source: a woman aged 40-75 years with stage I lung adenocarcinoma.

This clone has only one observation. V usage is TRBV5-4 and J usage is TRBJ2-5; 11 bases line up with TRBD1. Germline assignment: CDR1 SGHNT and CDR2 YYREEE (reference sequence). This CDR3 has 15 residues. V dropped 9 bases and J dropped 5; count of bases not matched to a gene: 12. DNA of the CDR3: TGTGCCACCCAAGGGACAGGGGGGGGCTTCGAGACCCAGTACTTC. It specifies CATQGTGGGFETQYF.

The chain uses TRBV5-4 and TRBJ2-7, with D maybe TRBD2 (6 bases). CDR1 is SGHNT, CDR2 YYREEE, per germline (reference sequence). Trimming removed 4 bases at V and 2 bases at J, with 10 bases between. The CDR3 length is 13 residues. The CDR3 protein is CASSGGLAYEQYF. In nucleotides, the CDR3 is TGTGCCAGCAGCGGGGGGTTGGCCTACGAGCAGTACTTC.

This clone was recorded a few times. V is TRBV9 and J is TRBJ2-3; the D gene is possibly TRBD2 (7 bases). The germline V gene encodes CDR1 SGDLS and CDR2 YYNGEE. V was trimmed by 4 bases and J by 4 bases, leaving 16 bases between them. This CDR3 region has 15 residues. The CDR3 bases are TGTGCCAGCAGCCCTACGGGGGGCGCATCAGATACGCAGTATTTT. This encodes CASSPTGGASDTQYF.

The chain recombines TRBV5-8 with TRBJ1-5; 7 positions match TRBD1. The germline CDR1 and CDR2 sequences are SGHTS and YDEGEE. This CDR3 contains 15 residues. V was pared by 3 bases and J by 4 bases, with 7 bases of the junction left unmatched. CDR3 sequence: CASSSGTEFNQPQHF. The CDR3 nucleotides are TGTGCCAGCAGCTCAGGGACAGAATTTAATCAGCCCCAGCATTTT.

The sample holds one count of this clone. CDR3 region: CASSFFEGDEQFF. DNA for the CDR3: TGCGCCAGCAGCTTCTTTGAGGGTGATGAGCAGTTCTTC. V gene TRBV5-1 combines with J gene TRBJ2-1; weak D call: TRBD2 (5 bases). The CDR3 is 13 amino acids. Germline loops: CDR1 SGHRS, CDR2 YFSETQ. With 2 bases removed from V and 8 bases from J, the gap between germline ends came to 11 bases.

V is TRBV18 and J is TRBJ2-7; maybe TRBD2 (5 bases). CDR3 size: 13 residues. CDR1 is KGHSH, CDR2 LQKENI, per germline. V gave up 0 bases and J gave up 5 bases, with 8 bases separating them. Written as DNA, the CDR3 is TGTGCCAGCTCACCACCCCACGGGGACGAGCAGTACTTC. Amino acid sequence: CASSPPHGDEQYF. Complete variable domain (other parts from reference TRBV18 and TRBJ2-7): NAGVMQNPRHLVRRRGQEARLRCSPMKGHSHVYWYRQLPEEGLKFMVYLQKENIIDESGMPKERFSAEFPKEGPSILRIQQVVRGDSAAYFCASSPPHGDEQYFGPGTRLTVT.

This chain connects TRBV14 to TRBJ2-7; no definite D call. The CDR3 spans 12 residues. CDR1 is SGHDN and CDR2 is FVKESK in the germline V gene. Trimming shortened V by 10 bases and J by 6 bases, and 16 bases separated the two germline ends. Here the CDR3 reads CATGLLPGEQYF. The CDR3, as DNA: TGTGCCACCGGCCTTCTCCCCGGCGAGCAGTACTTC.

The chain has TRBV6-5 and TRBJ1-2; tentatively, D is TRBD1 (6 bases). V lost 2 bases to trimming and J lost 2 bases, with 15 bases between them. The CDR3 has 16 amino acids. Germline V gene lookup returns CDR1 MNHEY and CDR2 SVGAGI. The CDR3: CASSYRGSYYNYGYTF. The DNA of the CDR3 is TGTGCCAGCAGTTACAGGGGGTCCTATTACAACTATGGCTACACCTTC.

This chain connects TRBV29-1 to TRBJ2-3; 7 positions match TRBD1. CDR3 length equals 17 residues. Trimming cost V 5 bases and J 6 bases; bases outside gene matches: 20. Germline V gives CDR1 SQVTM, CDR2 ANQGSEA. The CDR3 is CSVTSMNQGDSMDTQYF. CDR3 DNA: TGCAGCGTTACGTCCATGAACCAGGGGGATAGTATGGATACGCAGTATTTT.

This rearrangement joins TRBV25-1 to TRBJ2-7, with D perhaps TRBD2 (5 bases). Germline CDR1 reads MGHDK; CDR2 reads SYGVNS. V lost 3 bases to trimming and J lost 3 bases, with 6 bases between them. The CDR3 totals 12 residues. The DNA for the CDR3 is TGTGCCAGCAGTGACGCGGGCTACGAGCAGTACTTC. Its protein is CASSDAGYEQYF.

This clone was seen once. The CDR3 reads CASRTSTQGGSPLHF. The CDR3 nucleotides read TGTGCCAGCAGGACGTCTACCCAGGGAGGGTCACCCCTCCACTTT. The V and J genes are TRBV2 and TRBJ1-6; perhaps TRBD1 as D (5 bases). Per the germline V gene, CDR1 is SNHLY and CDR2 is FYNNEI. The ends were cut back, 6 bases at V and 10 bases at J, with 19 bases in the middle. This CDR3 is 15 amino acids long. Using reference TRBV2 and TRBJ1-6 for the parts outside the CDR3, the full variable domain is EPEVTQTPSHQVTQMGQEVILRCVPISNHLYFYWYRQILGQKVEFLVSFYNNEISEKSEIFDDQFSVERPDGSNFTLKIRSTKLEDSAMYFCASRTSTQGGSPLHFGNGTRLTVT.

This chain's CDR3 is CASSDFRIEQYF. As DNA, the CDR3 is TGTGCCAGCAGTGACTTCCGGATCGAGCAGTACTTC. The chain joins TRBV2 to TRBJ2-7, with D unclear. CDR3 size: 12 residues. Trimming removed 3 bases from V and 6 bases from J, with 9 bases in between. Germline V CDR1 and CDR2: SNHLY, FYNNEI.

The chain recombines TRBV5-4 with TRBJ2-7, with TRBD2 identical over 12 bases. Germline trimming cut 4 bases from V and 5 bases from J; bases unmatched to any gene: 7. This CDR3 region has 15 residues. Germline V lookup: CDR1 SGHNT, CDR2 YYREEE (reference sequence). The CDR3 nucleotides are TGTGCCAGCAGCAAGACTAGCGGGGGTCAGAACGAGCAGTACTTC. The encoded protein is CASSKTSGGQNEQYF. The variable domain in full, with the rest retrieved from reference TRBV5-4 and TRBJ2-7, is ETGVTQSPTHLIKTRGQQVTLRCSSQSGHNTVSWYQQALGQGPQFIFQYYREEENGRGNFPPRFSGLQFPNYSSELNVNALELDDSALYLCASSKTSGGQNEQYFGPGTRLTVT.

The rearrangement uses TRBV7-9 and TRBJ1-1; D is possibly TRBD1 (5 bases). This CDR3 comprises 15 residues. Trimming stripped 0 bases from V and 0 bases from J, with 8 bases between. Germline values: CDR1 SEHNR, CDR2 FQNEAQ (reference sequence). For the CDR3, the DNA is TGTGCCAGCAGCTTAGCGCGGGGGTTGAACACTGAAGCTTTCTTT. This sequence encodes CASSLARGLNTEAFF.

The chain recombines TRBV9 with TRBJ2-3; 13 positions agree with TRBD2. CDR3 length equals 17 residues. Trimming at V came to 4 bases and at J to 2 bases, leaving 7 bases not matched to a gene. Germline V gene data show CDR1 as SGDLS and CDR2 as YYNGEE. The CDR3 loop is CASSITGTSGVTDTQYF. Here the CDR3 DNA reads TGTGCCAGCAGCATAACCGGGACTAGCGGGGTCACAGATACGCAGTATTTT.

This CDR3 is CASSLELQVTGELFF. CDR3 sequence (DNA): TGTGCCAGCAGCTTAGAGCTACAGGTGACCGGGGAGCTGTTTTTT. This chain connects TRBV7-9 to TRBJ2-2; D may be TRBD1 (5 bases). Trimming pared 1 base from V and 5 bases from J, leaving 11 bases between. This CDR3 region has 15 residues. Germline assignment: CDR1 SEHNR and CDR2 FQNEAQ (reference sequence).

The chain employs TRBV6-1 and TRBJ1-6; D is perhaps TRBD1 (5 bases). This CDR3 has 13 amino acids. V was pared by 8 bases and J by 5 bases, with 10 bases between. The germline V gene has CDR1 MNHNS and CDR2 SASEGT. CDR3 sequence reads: CASGTPNNSPLHF. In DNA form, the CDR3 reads TGTGCCAGCGGGACCCCAAATAATTCACCCCTCCACTTT.

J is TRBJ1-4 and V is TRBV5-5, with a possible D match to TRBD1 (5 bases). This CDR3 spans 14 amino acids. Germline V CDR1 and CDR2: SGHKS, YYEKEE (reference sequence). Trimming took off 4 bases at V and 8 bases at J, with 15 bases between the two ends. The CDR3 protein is CASSPRQHGEKLFF. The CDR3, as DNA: TGTGCCAGCAGCCCCCGACAGCACGGGGAAAAACTGTTTTTT. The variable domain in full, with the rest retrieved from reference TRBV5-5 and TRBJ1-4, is DAGVTQSPTHLIKTRGQQVTLRCSPISGHKSVSWYQQVLGQGPQFIFQYYEKEERGRGNFPDRFSARQFPNYSSELNVNALLLGDSALYLCASSPRQHGEKLFFGSGTQLSVL.

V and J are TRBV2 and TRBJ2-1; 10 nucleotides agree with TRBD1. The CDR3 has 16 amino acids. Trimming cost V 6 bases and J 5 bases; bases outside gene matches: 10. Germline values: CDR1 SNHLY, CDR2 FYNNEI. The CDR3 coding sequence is TGTGCCAGCAGCCGATCCCGGGACAGGGGCGACAATGAGCAGTTCTTC. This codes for CASSRSRDRGDNEQFF.

CDR3 bases: TGTGCCAGCAGTAAACGACAGGAAAATGAAAAACTGTTTTTT. This encodes CASSKRQENEKLFF. The chain has TRBV6-5 and TRBJ1-4; D is possibly TRBD1 (6 bases). The CDR3 is 14 amino acids. Between the trimmed V and J ends, which lost 5 bases and 5 bases, there was a span of 12 bases. Germline-derived CDR1 and CDR2 are MNHEY and SVGAGI.

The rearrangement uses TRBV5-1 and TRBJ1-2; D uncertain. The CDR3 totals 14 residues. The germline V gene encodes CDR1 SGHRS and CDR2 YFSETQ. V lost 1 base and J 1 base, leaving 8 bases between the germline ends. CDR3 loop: CASSLTVFNYGYTF. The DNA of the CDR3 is TGCGCCAGCAGCTTGACCGTCTTTAACTATGGCTACACCTTC.

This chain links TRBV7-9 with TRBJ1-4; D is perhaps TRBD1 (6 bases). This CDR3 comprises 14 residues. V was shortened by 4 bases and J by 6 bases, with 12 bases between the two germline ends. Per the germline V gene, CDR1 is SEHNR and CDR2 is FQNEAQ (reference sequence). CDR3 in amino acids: CASSSRDNHEKLFF. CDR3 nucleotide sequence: TGTGCCAGCAGCTCCCGGGACAACCATGAAAAACTGTTTTTT.

In DNA, the CDR3 is TGTGCCAGCAGTGAGCAGGGGGCAACAGATACGCAGTATTTT. It is translated as CASSEQGATDTQYF. The rearrangement links TRBV2 to TRBJ2-3; 8 bases match TRBD1. The trim removed 3 bases at V and 3 bases at J, leaving 2 bases unmatched. CDR1 and CDR2 from the germline V gene are SNHLY and FYNNEI. This CDR3 is 14 amino acids long.